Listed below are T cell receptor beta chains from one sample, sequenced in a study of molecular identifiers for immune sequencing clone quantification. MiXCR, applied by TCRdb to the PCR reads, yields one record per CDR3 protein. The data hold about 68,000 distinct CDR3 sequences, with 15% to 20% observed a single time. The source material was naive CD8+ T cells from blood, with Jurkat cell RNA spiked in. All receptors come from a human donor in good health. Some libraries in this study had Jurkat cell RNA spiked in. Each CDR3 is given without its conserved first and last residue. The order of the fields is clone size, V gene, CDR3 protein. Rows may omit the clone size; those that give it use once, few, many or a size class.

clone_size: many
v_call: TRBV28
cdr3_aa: ASSRLAGGPRDYEQY

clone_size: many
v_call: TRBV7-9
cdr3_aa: ASTFAQPRMLDTQY

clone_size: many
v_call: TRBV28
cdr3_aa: ATVGSGRIRRTDTQY

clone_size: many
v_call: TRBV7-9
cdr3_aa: ASSLGVRSQH

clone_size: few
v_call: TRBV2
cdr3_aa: ASRIRQGYEQY

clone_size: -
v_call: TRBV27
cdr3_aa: ASSFGFAGTSGYNEQF

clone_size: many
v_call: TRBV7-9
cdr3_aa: ASSYPGQVSYEQY

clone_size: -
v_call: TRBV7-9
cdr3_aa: ASSLRLAGNNEQF

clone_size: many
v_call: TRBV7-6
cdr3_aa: ASSSGASGSEQY

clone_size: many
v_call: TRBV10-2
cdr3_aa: ASSDYSYEQY

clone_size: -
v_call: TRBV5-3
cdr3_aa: ARSWRTGGRTEAF

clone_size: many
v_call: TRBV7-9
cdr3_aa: ASSSGRNLRDYNEQF

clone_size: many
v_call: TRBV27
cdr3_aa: ASSFLADMSDTQY

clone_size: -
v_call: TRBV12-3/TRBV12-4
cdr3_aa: ASSWTGGSLNEQF

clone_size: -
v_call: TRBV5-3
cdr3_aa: ASSFWTDNTEAS

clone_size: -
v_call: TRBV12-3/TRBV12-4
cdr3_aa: ASSLLAGAGNEQF

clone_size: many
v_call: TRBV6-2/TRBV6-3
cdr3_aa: ASSYTPSTSVEETQY

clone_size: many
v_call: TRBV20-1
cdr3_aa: SARVRDSSKNIQY

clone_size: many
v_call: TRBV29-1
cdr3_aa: SVDGVRGREDQETQY

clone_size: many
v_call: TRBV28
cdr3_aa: ASDTDNEQF

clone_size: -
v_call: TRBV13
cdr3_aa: ASSYNRGPEQY

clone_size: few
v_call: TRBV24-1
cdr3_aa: ATSEPGLAADTQY

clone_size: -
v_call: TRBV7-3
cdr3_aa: ASSLTGSTGELF

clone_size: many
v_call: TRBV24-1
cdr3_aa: ATSDSSGGETGELF

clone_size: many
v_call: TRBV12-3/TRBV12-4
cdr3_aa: ASSLGFTELF

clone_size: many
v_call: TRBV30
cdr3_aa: AWPTLQGYHSNQPQH

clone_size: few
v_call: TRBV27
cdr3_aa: ASSGAGTQY

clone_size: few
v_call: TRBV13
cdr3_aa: ASSRGTDINYGYT

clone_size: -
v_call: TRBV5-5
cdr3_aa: ASSPQGSMSSYNSPLH

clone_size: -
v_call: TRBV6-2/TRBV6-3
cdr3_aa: ASSIQAEHTEAF

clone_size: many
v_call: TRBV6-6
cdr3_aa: ASSYDVEMSNQPQH

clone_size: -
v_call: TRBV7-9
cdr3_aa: ASSSTGRGGEQY

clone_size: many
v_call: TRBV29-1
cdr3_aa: SVDPSGELQF

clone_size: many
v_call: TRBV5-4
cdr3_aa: ASSLGGRGPLTDTQY

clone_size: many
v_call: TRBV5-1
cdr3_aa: ASSLDSGQGSQPQH

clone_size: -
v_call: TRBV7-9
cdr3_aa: ASSPDPYNEQF

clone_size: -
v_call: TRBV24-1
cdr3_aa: ATSDLAGNQPQH

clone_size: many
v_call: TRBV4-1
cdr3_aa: ASSQEGDGALGELF

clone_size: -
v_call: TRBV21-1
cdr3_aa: AWDWTGDTEAF

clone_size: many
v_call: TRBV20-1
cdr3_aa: SAGAGGVSNQPQH

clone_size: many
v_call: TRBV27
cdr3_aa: ASSLTGQINYGYT